This is a list of T cell receptor beta chains from one sample in a study of control samples from healthy donors and cancer patients. Assay used: immunoSEQ multiplex PCR; TCRdb lists only in-frame clones, some missing. The sample comprises 95,000 to 130,000 clones, approximately 93% of which are singletons, and about 2.8% rests with the top ten. Sequences were obtained from blood. The source is a man aged 30-40 years in good health. CDR3s include the opening cysteine and the closing phenylalanine or tryptophan. D genes are given only for firm matches. Clone size is stated in some rows and not others, as once, few, many or a class when expanded.

j_gene,abundance,d_gene,v_gene,CDR3aa,CDR3nt
TRBJ1-3,-,-,TRBV7-8,CASSPQGDPPGNTIYF,TGTGCCAGCAGCCCCCAGGGAGATCCCCCTGGAAACACCATATATTTT
TRBJ1-1,-,-,TRBV9,CASSVGVANTEAFF,TGTGCCAGCAGCGTAGGCGTCGCGAACACTGAAGCTTTCTTT
TRBJ1-2,-,-,TRBV5-5,CASSSYGNLGKGYTF,TGTGCCAGCAGCTCCTACGGCAACCTTGGGAAGGGCTACACCTTC
TRBJ1-2,-,-,TRBV25-1,CASRGTTVYGYTF,TGTGCCAGCAGAGGGACAACGGTCTATGGCTACACCTTC
TRBJ1-2,-,-,TRBV6-5,CASRTGLYGYTF,TGTGCCAGCAGAACAGGGCTCTATGGCTACACCTTC
TRBJ1-2,-,TRBD1,TRBV4-2,CASSQEAGGGYGYTF,TGTGCCAGCAGCCAAGAGGCAGGGGGCGGTTATGGCTACACCTTC
TRBJ1-2,-,TRBD1,TRBV6-5,CASSYTGGYYGYTF,TGTGCCAGCAGTTACACAGGGGGCTACTATGGCTACACCTTC
TRBJ1-2,-,-,TRBV6-2/TRBV6-3,CASSYSMQRGGYTF,TGTGCCAGCAGTTACTCGATGCAGCGGGGCGGCTACACCTTC
TRBJ1-6,-,-,TRBV4-1,CASSQSWRAAVGNSPLHF,TGCGCCAGCAGCCAATCTTGGCGGGCCGCGGTGGGTAATTCACCCCTCCACTTT
TRBJ1-4,-,-,TRBV2,CAGCETATNEKLFF,TGTGCCGGATGTGAGACAGCAACTAATGAAAAACTGTTTTTT
TRBJ1-5,few,TRBD1,TRBV12-3/TRBV12-4,CASTWSGGQPQHF,TGTGCCAGCACTTGGTCAGGGGGTCAGCCCCAGCATTTT
TRBJ1-4,-,-,TRBV5-1,CASSVTDATNEKLFF,TGCGCCAGCAGCGTAACAGATGCAACTAATGAAAAACTGTTTTTT
TRBJ2-5,few,TRBD1,TRBV12-5,CASAPDREETQYF,TGTGCTAGTGCCCCCGACAGGGAAGAGACCCAGTACTTC
TRBJ1-2,-,-,TRBV3-1/TRBV3-2,CASSQGGFHGYTF,TGTGCCAGCAGCCAAGGGGGTTTTCATGGCTACACCTTC
TRBJ2-7,-,-,TRBV11-2,CASSLDSGVYYEQYF,TGTGCCAGCAGCTTAGATTCTGGGGTGTACTACGAGCAGTACTTC
TRBJ2-1,-,-,TRBV28,CASSLSVGGHEQFF,TGTGCCAGCAGTTTATCGGTGGGCGGGCATGAGCAGTTCTTC
TRBJ2-3,-,-,TRBV1,CTSSPMGGGTDTQYF,TGCACCAGCAGCCCCATGGGGGGCGGGACAGATACGCAGTATTTT
TRBJ1-1,-,TRBD1,TRBV7-2,CASSFDRGGTEAFF,TGTGCCAGCAGCTTCGACAGGGGCGGCACTGAAGCTTTCTTT
TRBJ2-7,-,TRBD2,TRBV28,CASTDRRGTYEQYF,TGTGCCAGCACCGATCGGCGGGGGACCTACGAGCAGTACTTC
TRBJ1-2,-,-,TRBV24-1,CATSQGLEGYTF,TGTGCCACCAGCCAGGGACTTGAGGGCTACACCTTC
TRBJ1-5,once,TRBD1,TRBV7-9,CASSNDREAEQPQHF,TGTGCCAGCAGCAACGACAGGGAGGCGGAACAGCCCCAGCATTTT
TRBJ2-2,-,-,TRBV5-6,CASSPSHKPGAGATGELFF,TGTGCCAGCAGTCCGTCTCACAAACCCGGGGCAGGGGCCACCGGGGAGCTGTTTTTT
TRBJ1-6,few,TRBD1,TRBV2,CASSEGTGGNSPLHF,TGTGCCAGCAGTGAAGGGACAGGGGGAAATTCACCCCTCCACTTT
TRBJ1-1,-,-,TRBV29-1,CSSSVGNTEAFF,TGCAGCTCGAGCGTCGGGAACACTGAAGCTTTCTTT
TRBJ1-1,-,-,TRBV18,CASSPLGQSNTEAFF,TGTGCCAGCTCACCCCTTGGACAGTCGAACACTGAAGCTTTCTTT
TRBJ2-2,-,-,TRBV7-8,CASSISTNTGELFF,TGTGCCAGCAGCATTTCTACGAACACCGGGGAGCTGTTTTTT
TRBJ2-3,once,-,TRBV18,CASSMDSASTDTQYF,TGTGCCAGCTCGATGGACAGCGCTAGCACAGATACGCAGTATTTT
TRBJ1-4,-,-,TRBV9,CASSVATGQVGEKLFF,TGTGCCAGCAGCGTAGCTACCGGGCAGGTGGGGGAAAAACTGTTTTTT
TRBJ2-1,-,TRBD2,TRBV6-5,CASSGLAGSHEQFF,TGTGCCAGCAGCGGACTAGCAGGGTCCCATGAGCAGTTCTTC
TRBJ2-6,few,TRBD1,TRBV5-1,CASSFVGTVSGANVLTF,TGCGCCAGCAGCTTTGTGGGGACAGTTTCTGGGGCCAACGTCCTGACTTTC
TRBJ2-7,-,-,TRBV7-2,CASSQMTVYEQYF,TGTGCCAGCAGCCAAATGACGGTCTACGAGCAGTACTTC
TRBJ1-1,-,-,TRBV7-9,CASSLAPGSGTEAFF,TGTGCCAGCAGCTTAGCGCCGGGATCGGGCACTGAAGCTTTCTTT
TRBJ1-2,-,-,TRBV10-3,CAISESDGYTF,TGTGCCATCAGTGAGTCGGATGGCTACACCTTC
TRBJ2-1,-,-,TRBV12-3/TRBV12-4,CASSLGIKEQFF,TGTGCCAGCAGTCTGGGGATTAAGGAGCAGTTCTTC
TRBJ1-6,-,-,TRBV10-3,CAISEGNSPLHF,TGTGCCATCAGTGAGGGTAATTCACCCCTCCACTTT
TRBJ2-7,-,TRBD1,TRBV5-6,CASSSRTGGGYEQYF,TGTGCCAGCAGCTCCAGGACAGGGGGAGGGTACGAGCAGTACTTC
TRBJ2-3,-,TRBD2,TRBV4-1,CASSQDRGGPTQYF,TGCGCCAGCAGCCAAGATCGGGGGGGGCCAACGCAGTATTTT
TRBJ2-5,-,-,TRBV5-4,CASSLQGLQETQYF,TGTGCCAGCAGCTTGCAGGGTCTACAAGAGACCCAGTACTTC
TRBJ2-5,once,TRBD1,TRBV11-2,CASSPTPRQGWGTQYF,TGTGCCAGCAGCCCCACTCCCCGACAGGGATGGGGGACCCAGTACTTC
TRBJ1-6,once,TRBD1,TRBV27,CASSQIQGWNNSPLHF,TGTGCCAGCAGCCAAATACAGGGGTGGAATAATTCACCCCTCCACTTT
TRBJ2-4,-,TRBD2,TRBV3-1/TRBV3-2,CASSQVQGLAGSLAKNIQYF,TGTGCCAGCAGCCAAGTTCAGGGACTAGCGGGCTCACTAGCCAAAAACATTCAGTACTTC
TRBJ2-2,-,-,TRBV4-1,CASTGNTGELFF,TGCGCCAGCACGGGGAACACCGGGGAGCTGTTTTTT
TRBJ1-1,-,-,TRBV5-4,CASSLETGWDAFF,TGTGCCAGCAGCTTGGAAACAGGGTGGGACGCTTTCTTT
TRBJ2-3,-,-,TRBV28,CASSLSSLGDTQYF,TGTGCCAGCAGTTTGTCATCCCTGGGCGATACGCAGTATTTT
TRBJ1-1,-,-,TRBV6-2/TRBV6-3,CASSYEGDEAFF,TGTGCCAGCAGTTACGAGGGCGACGAAGCTTTCTTT
TRBJ1-5,-,TRBD1,TRBV27,CASSPPGGGQPQHF,TGTGCCAGCAGTCCCCCAGGGGGTGGTCAGCCCCAGCATTTT
TRBJ1-2,-,TRBD1,TRBV3-1/TRBV3-2,CASSLGQGHYGYTF,TGTGCCAGCAGCCTCGGACAGGGCCACTATGGCTACACCTTC
TRBJ2-2,once,-,TRBV2,CASQALPQDTGELFF,TGTGCCAGCCAGGCGCTCCCCCAAGACACCGGGGAGCTGTTTTTT
TRBJ1-2,-,-,TRBV29-1,CSVGPTDTNYGYTF,TGCAGCGTTGGGCCGACAGATACTAACTATGGCTACACCTTC
TRBJ1-3,-,-,TRBV27,CASSLVGGPGDTIYF,TGTGCCAGCAGTCTGGTGGGGGGGCCCGGGGACACCATATATTTT
TRBJ1-2,-,TRBD1,TRBV27,CARPLGTVRGYTF,TGTGCCAGACCCTTGGGGACAGTACGTGGCTACACCTTC
TRBJ2-5,-,-,TRBV16,CASSQFLEETQYF,TGTGCCAGCAGCCAATTCCTAGAAGAGACCCAGTACTTC
TRBJ2-2,once,-,TRBV2,CASSQRTANTGELFF,TGTGCCAGCAGCCAAAGGACAGCGAACACCGGGGAGCTGTTTTTT
TRBJ1-2,-,-,TRBV6-4,CASSKEPTLGGYTF,TGTGCCAGCAGTAAGGAGCCGACCCTCGGAGGCTACACCTTC
TRBJ1-1,-,-,TRBV7-9,CASSLAGGMGNTEAFF,TGTGCCAGCAGCTTAGCCGGGGGGATGGGGAACACTGAAGCTTTCTTT